This T cell receptor (beta chain) originates from a study of T cells in tumors after PD-1 blockade. Profiled with immunoSEQ multiplex PCR; TCRdb holds only in-frame clones, not every one. This sample has 61,000 or so clones; about four fifths occur once, and the top ten carry roughly 13%. V dropped 6 bases and J dropped 6 bases, with 11 bases sitting between them. The CDR3 totals 12 residues. Germline V gene lookup returns CDR1 SNHLY and CDR2 FYNNEI. This clone appeared a few times. The sequence was obtained from a human donor with basal cell carcinoma. The sample was PBMCs, taken before anti-PD-1 treatment. The chain combines TRBV2 with TRBJ1-2, with D maybe TRBD1 (5 bases). The CDR3, as DNA: TGTGCCAGCAGACAGGATCTAGATGGCTACACCTTC. This codes for CASRQDLDGYTF.